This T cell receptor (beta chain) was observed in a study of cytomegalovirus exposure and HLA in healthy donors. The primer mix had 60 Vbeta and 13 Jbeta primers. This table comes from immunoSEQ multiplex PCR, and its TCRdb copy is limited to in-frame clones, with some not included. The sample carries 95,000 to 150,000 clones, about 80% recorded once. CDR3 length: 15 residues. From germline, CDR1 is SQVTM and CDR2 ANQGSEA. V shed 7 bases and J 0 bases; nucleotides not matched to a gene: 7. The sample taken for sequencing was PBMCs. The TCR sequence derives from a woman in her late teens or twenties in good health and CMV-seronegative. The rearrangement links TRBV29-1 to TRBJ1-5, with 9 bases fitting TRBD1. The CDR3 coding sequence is TGCAGCGCCACAGGGGGCCAGGGTAGCAATCAGCCCCAGCATTTT. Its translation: CSATGGQGSNQPQHF.